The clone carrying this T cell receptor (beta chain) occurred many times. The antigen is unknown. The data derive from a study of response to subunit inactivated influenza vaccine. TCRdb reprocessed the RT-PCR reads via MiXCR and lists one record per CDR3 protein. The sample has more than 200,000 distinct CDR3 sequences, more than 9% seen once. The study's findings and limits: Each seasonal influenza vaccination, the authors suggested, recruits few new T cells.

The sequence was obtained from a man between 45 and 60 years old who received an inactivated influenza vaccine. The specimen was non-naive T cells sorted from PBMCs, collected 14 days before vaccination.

CDR3 residues: CASSYDYNEQFF. Here the CDR3 DNA reads TGTGCCAGCAGCTACGACTACAATGAGCAGTTCTTC. This chain links TRBV6-6 with TRBJ2-1, with D hard to call. Per germline, CDR1 MNHNY and CDR2 SVGAGI (reference sequence). Deletions cut 6 bases from V and 3 bases from J, with 6 bases between. The CDR3 extends over 12 amino acids.